The 16 T cell receptor beta chains presented below share a single source sample, sequenced in a study of Ad26.COV2.S vaccination and SARS-CoV-2 variants. The table came from immunoSEQ multiplex PCR; TCRdb's copy has only in-frame clones and leaves some out. The table shows about 480,000 clones, with around 88% occurring only once. Noted treatment: over 15 received Ad26.COV2.S at low or high dose, single or two shots; 5 received placebo; per-sample allocation not given. Following the first vaccine or placebo injection, samples were taken on day 63. This specimen consisted of peripheral blood, obtained in a trial of Ad26.COV2.S vaccine versus placebo. These receptors were taken from a person between 18 and 65 years old who received the Ad26.COV2.S COVID-19 vaccine or a placebo.

This chain links TRBV7-9 with TRBJ2-2; D gene unclear. With 3 bases removed from V and 5 bases from J, the gap between germline ends came to 4 bases. In germline, CDR1 is SEHNR, CDR2 FQNEAQ (reference sequence). The CDR3 is 12 amino acids. CDR3 in amino acids: CASSLRTGELFF. The CDR3 DNA sequence: TGTGCCAGCAGCTTGCGGACCGGGGAGCTGTTTTTT. The entire variable domain, with the rest obtained from reference TRBV7-9 and TRBJ2-2, is as follows: DTGVSQNPRHKITKRGQNVTFRCDPISEHNRLYWYRQTLGQGPEFLTYFQNEAQLEKSRLLSDRFSAERPKGSFSTLEIQRTEQGDSAMYLCASSLRTGELFFGEGSRLTVL.

The J gene is TRBJ2-7, the V gene TRBV18, with a tentative D call TRBD1 (6 bases). This CDR3 comprises 15 residues. The ends were cut back, 4 bases at V and 2 bases at J, with 15 bases in the middle. From germline, CDR1 is KGHSH and CDR2 LQKENI. The CDR3 DNA is TGTGCCAGCTCACGAACCGGGACAAAGGCCTACGAGCAGTACTTC. Protein sequence: CASSRTGTKAYEQYF.

The J gene is TRBJ2-7, the V gene TRBV4-1, with D perhaps TRBD2 (6 bases). V was pared by 4 bases and J by 0 bases, with 13 bases between. This CDR3 region has 15 residues. In germline, CDR1 is MGHRA, CDR2 YSYEKL. Here the CDR3 DNA reads TGCGCCAGCAGCCGCGGGACGGCGAGCTCCTACGAGCAGTACTTC. It codes for CASSRGTASSYEQYF.

The chain is built from TRBV5-4 and TRBJ1-1, with 9 bases lining up with TRBD1. The CDR3 is made up of 15 amino acids. V lost 3 bases to trimming and J lost 2 bases; unmatched junction nucleotides: 5. Germline CDR1 reads SGHNT; CDR2 reads YYREEE (reference sequence). The chain's CDR3 is CASSSGQGSNTEAFF. The DNA of the CDR3 is TGTGCCAGCAGCTCGGGACAGGGTAGCAACACTGAAGCTTTCTTT.

This clone was counted only a few times. The chain links TRBV7-3 to TRBJ2-7; 14 bases match TRBD2. Trimming at V came to 4 bases and at J to 12 bases, leaving 29 bases not matched to a gene. CDR1 is SGHTA, CDR2 FQGTGA, per germline. This CDR3 is built from 21 residues. The CDR3 region has the DNA TGTGCCAGCAGCTACAGCGGGGCGGGACTAGCGGGAGTTGGGTCACCCCCTGCCCCGTACTTC. It is translated as CASSYSGAGLAGVGSPPAPYF.

The V and J genes are TRBV28 and TRBJ2-5; TRBD2 might be the D (7 bases). CDR1 MDHEN and CDR2 SYDVKM come from the germline V gene. The CDR3 spans 14 residues. The V end lost 2 bases, the J end lost 5 bases, and 12 bases lay between the germline ends. CDR3 coding DNA: TGTGCCAGCAGTTTAAGGGGGGGGCCGGAGACCCAGTACTTC. It encodes CASSLRGGPETQYF.

The chain recombines TRBV28 with TRBJ2-3; TRBD1 is a possible D gene (7 bases). Germline CDR1 reads MDHEN; CDR2 reads SYDVKM. Trimming removed 1 base at V and 3 bases at J, with 17 bases between. This CDR3 has 17 residues. In DNA form, the CDR3 reads TGTGCCAGCAGTTTATTCGACAGGGAGGTCGAAACAGATACGCAGTATTTT. It encodes CASSLFDREVETDTQYF. The complete variable domain, with remaining parts taken from reference TRBV28 and TRBJ2-3, reads DVKVTQSSRYLVKRTGEKVFLECVQDMDHENMFWYRQDPGLGLRLIYFSYDVKMKEKGDIPEGYSVSREKKERFSLILESASTNQTSMYLCASSLFDREVETDTQYFGPGTRLTVL.

On this clone: A read error is likely, as this CDR3 ends without the conserved phenylalanine or tryptophan. The limits of the CDR3 on the DNA are not certain, so only TCRdb's listed CDR3 is given. This chain connects TRBV24-1 to TRBJ1-3. Termini included, the CDR3 measures 8 amino acids. Germline-derived CDR1 and CDR2 are KGHDR and SFDVKD. The CDR3 loop reads CATTFPDL.

Only a few counts were recorded for this clone. This chain connects TRBV7-3 to TRBJ2-2, with TRBD2 as a possible D gene (7 bases). From germline, CDR1 is SGHTA and CDR2 FQGTGA. This CDR3 spans 16 amino acids. The V end was cut by 5 bases, the J end by 5 bases, with 18 bases between. The CDR3: CASSPGASGMTGELFF. In nucleotides, the CDR3 is TGTGCCAGCAGCCCAGGGGCTAGCGGTATGACCGGGGAGCTGTTTTTT.

The chain uses TRBV7-2 and TRBJ2-1; D call uncertain. Trimming removed 1 base from V and 0 bases from J, with 13 bases in between. Germline V gene lookup returns CDR1 SGHTA and CDR2 FQGNSA. The CDR3 runs 17 residues. The CDR3 sequence: CASSLGIGRSSYNEQFF. As DNA, the CDR3 is TGTGCCAGCAGCTTAGGGATTGGGCGGAGCTCCTACAATGAGCAGTTCTTC.

This clone was detected once. The chain joins TRBV11-2 to TRBJ2-7; 9 bases line up with TRBD2. J lost 4 bases, V lost 3 bases, and 7 bases had no gene match. CDR1 and CDR2 from the germline V gene are SGHAT and FQNNGV. The CDR3 extends over 15 amino acids. The CDR3 DNA reads as TGTGCCAGCAGCTTCTGGGCTAGCGGGACTTACGAGCAGTACTTC. Translating gives CASSFWASGTYEQYF.

The V and J genes are TRBV7-3 and TRBJ2-5; 7 bases align to TRBD2. The CDR3 sequence is 16 residues long. Germline V gene sequence: CDR1 SGHTA, CDR2 FQGTGA. V was pared by 1 base and J by 1 base, with 6 bases of the junction left unmatched. The CDR3 bases are TGTGCCAGCAGCTTAAACCCCGCGGGAGTCCAAGAGACCCAGTACTTC. Its translation: CASSLNPAGVQETQYF. Full variable domain (rest looked up from reference TRBV7-3 and TRBJ2-5): GAGVSQTPSNKVTEKGKYVELRCDPISGHTALYWYRQSLGQGPEFLIYFQGTGAADDSGLPNDRFFAVRPEGSVSTLKIQRTERGDSAVYLCASSLNPAGVQETQYFGPGTRLLVL.

This clone occurred a few times. The chain couples TRBV19 to TRBJ1-1; D not certain. The V end lost 5 bases, the J end lost 3 bases, and 10 bases lay between the germline ends. The CDR3 spans 13 residues. The germline V gene encodes CDR1 LNHDA and CDR2 SQIVND (reference sequence). CDR3 bases: TGTGCCAGTAGTCCCTGGGCAGACACTGAAGCTTTCTTT. This encodes CASSPWADTEAFF.

The chain employs TRBV3-1 (or the pseudogene TRBV3-2) and TRBJ2-2; D not certain. The CDR3 loop spans 13 amino acids. Germline loops: CDR1 LGHDT, CDR2 YNNKEL (reference sequence). Trimming took off 1 base at V and 5 bases at J, with 5 bases between the two ends. CDR3 coding DNA: TGTGCCAGCAGCCAAGTATTGACCGGGGAGCTGTTTTTT. Its protein is CASSQVLTGELFF.

This chain joins TRBV5-4 and TRBJ2-7; either TRBD1 or TRBD2 may supply D (5 bases each). V lost 4 bases and J 0 bases, leaving 14 bases between the germline ends. From germline, CDR1 is SGHNT and CDR2 YYREEE (reference sequence). The CDR3 consists of 15 residues. For the CDR3, the DNA is TGTGCCAGCAGCCCCGGAATTGGGGGCTCCTACGAGCAGTACTTC. As protein: CASSPGIGGSYEQYF.

This sequence joins TRBV11-1 and TRBJ2-1, with TRBD2 matching over 11 bases. This CDR3 spans 16 amino acids. V lost 5 bases, J lost 9 bases, and 12 bases stayed unmatched. The germline V gene encodes CDR1 SGHAT and CDR2 FQDESV (reference sequence). The DNA of the CDR3 is TGTGCCAGCAGCCCAACTCGACTAGCGGGATTAGGTGAGCAGTTCTTC. This gives the protein CASSPTRLAGLGEQFF.